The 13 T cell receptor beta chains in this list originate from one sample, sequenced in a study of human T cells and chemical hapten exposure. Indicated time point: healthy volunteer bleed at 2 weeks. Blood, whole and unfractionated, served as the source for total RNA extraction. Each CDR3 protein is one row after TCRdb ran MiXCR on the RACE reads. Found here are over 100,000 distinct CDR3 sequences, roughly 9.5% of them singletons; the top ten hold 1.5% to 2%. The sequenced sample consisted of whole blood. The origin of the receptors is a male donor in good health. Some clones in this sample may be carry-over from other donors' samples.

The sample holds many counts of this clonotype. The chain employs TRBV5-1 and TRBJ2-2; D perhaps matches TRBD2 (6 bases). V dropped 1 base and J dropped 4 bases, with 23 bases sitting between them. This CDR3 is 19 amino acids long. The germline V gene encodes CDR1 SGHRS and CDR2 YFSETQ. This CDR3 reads CASSLRYDGGAPSTGELFF. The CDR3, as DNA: TGCGCCAGCAGCTTGCGTTACGACGGGGGAGCCCCGAGCACCGGGGAGCTGTTTTTT.

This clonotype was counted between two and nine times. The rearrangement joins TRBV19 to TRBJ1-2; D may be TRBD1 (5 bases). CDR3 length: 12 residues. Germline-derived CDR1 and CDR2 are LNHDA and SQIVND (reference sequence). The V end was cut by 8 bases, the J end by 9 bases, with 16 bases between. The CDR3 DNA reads TGTGCCAGTCGAATTGCAGGGAGCAGCTACACCTTC. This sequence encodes CASRIAGSSYTF.

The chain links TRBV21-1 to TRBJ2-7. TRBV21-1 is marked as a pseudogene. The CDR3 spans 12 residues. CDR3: CASRGFSYEQYF. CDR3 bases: TGTGCCAGCAGGGGGTTCTCCTACGAGCAGTACTTC.

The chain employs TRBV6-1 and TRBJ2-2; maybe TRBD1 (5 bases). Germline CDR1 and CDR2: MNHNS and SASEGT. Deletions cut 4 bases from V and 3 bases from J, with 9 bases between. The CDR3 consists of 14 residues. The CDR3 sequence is CASSVDTHTGELFF. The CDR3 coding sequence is TGTGCCAGCAGTGTGGACACCCACACCGGGGAGCTGTTTTTT.

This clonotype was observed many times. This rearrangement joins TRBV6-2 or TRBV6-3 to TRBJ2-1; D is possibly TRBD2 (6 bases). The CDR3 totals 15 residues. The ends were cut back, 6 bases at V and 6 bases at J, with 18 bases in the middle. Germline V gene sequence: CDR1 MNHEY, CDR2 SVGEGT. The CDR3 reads CASSPGGAPSNEQFF. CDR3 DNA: TGTGCCAGCAGCCCCGGAGGGGCTCCTTCCAATGAGCAGTTCTTC.

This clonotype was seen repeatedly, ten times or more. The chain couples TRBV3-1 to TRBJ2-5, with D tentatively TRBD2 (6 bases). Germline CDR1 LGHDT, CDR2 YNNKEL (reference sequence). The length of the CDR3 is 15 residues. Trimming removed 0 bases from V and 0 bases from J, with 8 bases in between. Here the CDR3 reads CASSQDGLHQETQYF. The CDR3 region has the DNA TGTGCCAGCAGCCAAGATGGACTACACCAAGAGACCCAGTACTTC.

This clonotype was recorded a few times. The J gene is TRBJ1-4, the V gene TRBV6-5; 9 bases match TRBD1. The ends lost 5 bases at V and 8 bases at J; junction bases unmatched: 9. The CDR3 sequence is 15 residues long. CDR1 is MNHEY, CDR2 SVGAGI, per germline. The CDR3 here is CASSASGGQGEKLFF. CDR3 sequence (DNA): TGTGCCAGCAGTGCATCAGGGGGACAGGGAGAAAAACTGTTTTTT.

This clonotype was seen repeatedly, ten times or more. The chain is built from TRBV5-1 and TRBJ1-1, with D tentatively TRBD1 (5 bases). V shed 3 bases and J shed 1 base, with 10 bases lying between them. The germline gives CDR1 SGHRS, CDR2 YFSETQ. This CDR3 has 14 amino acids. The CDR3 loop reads CASSWGSPNTEAFF. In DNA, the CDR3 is TGCGCCAGCAGCTGGGGCAGCCCGAACACTGAAGCTTTCTTT.

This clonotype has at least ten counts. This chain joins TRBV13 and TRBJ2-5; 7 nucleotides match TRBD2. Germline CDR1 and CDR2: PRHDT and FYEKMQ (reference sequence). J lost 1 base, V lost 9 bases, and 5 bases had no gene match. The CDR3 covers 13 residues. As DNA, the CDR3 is TGTGCCAGTAGGGAGGGGCTCCAAGAGACCCAGTACTTC. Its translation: CASREGLQETQYF.

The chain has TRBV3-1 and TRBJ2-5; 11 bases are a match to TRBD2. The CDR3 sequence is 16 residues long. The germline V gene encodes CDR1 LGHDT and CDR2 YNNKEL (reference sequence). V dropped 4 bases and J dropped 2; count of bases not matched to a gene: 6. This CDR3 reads CASSRRTSGLQETQYF. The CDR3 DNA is TGTGCCAGCAGCCGCAGGACTAGCGGGTTACAAGAGACCCAGTACTTC.

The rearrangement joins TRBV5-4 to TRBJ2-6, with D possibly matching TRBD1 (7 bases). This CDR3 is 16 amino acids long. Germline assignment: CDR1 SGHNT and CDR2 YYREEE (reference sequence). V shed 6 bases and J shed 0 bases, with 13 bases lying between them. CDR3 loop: CASNGGTASGANVLTF. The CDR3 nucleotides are TGTGCCAGCAATGGGGGGACAGCCTCTGGGGCCAACGTCCTGACTTTC.

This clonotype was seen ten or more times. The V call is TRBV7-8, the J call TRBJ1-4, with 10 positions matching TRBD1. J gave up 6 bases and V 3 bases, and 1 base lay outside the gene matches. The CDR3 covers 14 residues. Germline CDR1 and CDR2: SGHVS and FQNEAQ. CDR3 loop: CASSFGTGDEKLFF. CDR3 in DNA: TGTGCCAGCAGCTTTGGGACAGGGGATGAAAAACTGTTTTTT.

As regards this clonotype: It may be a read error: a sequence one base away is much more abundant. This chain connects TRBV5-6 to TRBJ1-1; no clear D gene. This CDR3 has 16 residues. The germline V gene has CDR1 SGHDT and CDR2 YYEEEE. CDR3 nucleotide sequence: TGTGTCAGCAGCTTGATTACTGGCAGTCCGGGCACTGAAGCTTTCTTT. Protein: CVSSLITGSPGTEAFF.